In this sample, the clone carrying this T cell receptor beta chain turned up once. The sample is drawn from a study of blood T cells in healthy people across ages. CDR3 length: 15 residues. Trimming left V 6 bases short and J 1 base short, with 15 bases between. Germline CDR1 and CDR2: SEHNR and FQNEAQ (reference sequence). Sample-barcoded 5' priming and a J-beta primer mix drove a second PCR of roughly 6 to 12 cycles. TCRdb passed the 5' RACE reads through MiXCR, listing each CDR3 protein once. The sample carries more than 550,000 distinct CDR3 sequences, approximately 22% recorded once. The receptor's source is a man aged 65 to 85 in good health. The V call is TRBV7-9, the J call TRBJ1-1; D ambiguous. The sample taken for sequencing was blood. CDR3 sequence: CASRPGMTPNTEAFF. The CDR3 bases are TGTGCCAGCAGGCCGGGAATGACGCCGAACACTGAAGCTTTCTTT.